The 20 T cell receptor beta chains presented below share a single source sample, sequenced in a study of blood T cells in healthy people across ages. PCR was performed a second time for about 7 to 11 cycles using a sample-barcoded 5' primer and a J-beta primer mix. From the 5' RACE reads, TCRdb called clonotypes with MiXCR, one entry per CDR3 protein. The repertoire holds fewer than 1,200,000 distinct CDR3 sequences, approximately 25% seen once, with 0.65% to 0.75% in the top ten. The same data also contributed to another study, on T cells of mothers and their children.

Sequences were obtained from blood. All receptors come from a girl aged 2-10 years in good health.

This clonotype was counted a few times. The V gene is TRBV6-5, the J gene TRBJ1-4; a weak D match, TRBD1 (5 bases). V dropped 6 bases and J dropped 3 bases, with 14 bases sitting between them. This CDR3 has 15 residues. CDR1 is MNHEY and CDR2 is SVGAGI in the germline V gene. CDR3: CASSLFGGANEKLFF. The CDR3 DNA follows: TGTGCCAGCAGCCTCTTCGGAGGGGCTAATGAAAAACTGTTTTTT.

V usage is TRBV4-3 and J usage is TRBJ2-4; 9 bases are shared with TRBD1. This CDR3 spans 16 amino acids. The junction had 10 bases not matched to a gene; V was cut back by 4 bases and J by 6 bases. Germline-derived CDR1 and CDR2 are LGHNA and YSLEER. CDR3 nucleotides: TGCGCCAGCAGCCCAGGGACAGGGATCGCGGGAAACATTCAGTACTTC. This translates into CASSPGTGIAGNIQYF.

This clonotype was recorded a few times. The CDR3 end shows no conserved phenylalanine or tryptophan, and so a read error is likely. The V call is TRBV7-2, the J call TRBJ2-5; weak D call: TRBD2 (6 bases). V was clipped by 3 bases and J by 2 bases, with 10 bases between them. The CDR3 has 14 residues. The V gene's germline CDR1 is SGHTA and CDR2 FQGNSA. CDR3 sequence: CASSFVAAQETQYL. CDR3 sequence (DNA): TGTGCCAGCAGCTTCGTAGCGGCACAAGAGACCCAGTACCTC.

This clonotype has just a few counts. The gene calls are TRBV15 and TRBJ2-1; D possibly uses TRBD1 or TRBD2 (7 bases each). The CDR3 covers 16 residues. The V gene lost 5 bases and the J gene lost 5 bases, with 19 bases spanning the gap. In germline, CDR1 is LNHNV, CDR2 YYDKDF (reference sequence). The CDR3 DNA follows: TGTGCCACCAGCGACTCGGGGGGAGGGGGCCACAATGAGCAGTTCTTC. Residues: CATSDSGGGGHNEQFF. The full variable domain, completed using reference TRBV15 and TRBJ2-1, is DAMVIQNPRYQVTQFGKPVTLSCSQTLNHNVMYWYQQKSSQAPKLLFHYYDKDFNNEADTPDNFQSRRPNTSFCFLDIRSPGLGDTAMYLCATSDSGGGGHNEQFFGPGTRLTVL.

As regards this clonotype: At one boundary the junction diverges from the germline segment, which might be a read error. V gene TRBV9 combines with J gene TRBJ1-3, with D perhaps TRBD1 (6 bases). Germline V gives CDR1 SGDLS, CDR2 YYNGEE. This CDR3 has 16 residues. CDR3: CASSTGGGVGGSTIYF. The CDR3 nucleotides are TGTGCCAGCAGCACTGGAGGGGGAGTTGGGGGAAGCACCATATATTTT.

On this clonotype itself: One end of the junction is discordant with germline, which a read error may explain. The chain links TRBV7-9 to TRBJ2-5; D is uncertain. Germline values: CDR1 SEHNR, CDR2 FQNEAQ (reference sequence). The CDR3 is 14 amino acids. In nucleotides, the CDR3 is TGTGCCAGCAGCTTACTAGGTCCGGGCGAGACCCAGTGCTTC. This codes for CASSLLGPGETQCF.

This clonotype was seen more than once but under ten times. The rearrangement uses TRBV25-1 and TRBJ2-5, with 7 positions matching TRBD2. V shed 3 bases, J shed 1 base, and the junction held 2 bases outside the gene matches. Germline CDR1 reads MGHDK; CDR2 reads SYGVNS. The CDR3 runs to 14 residues. The CDR3 DNA sequence: TGTGCCAGCAGTGACGGGGGGACCCAAGAGACCCAGTACTTC. This encodes CASSDGGTQETQYF.

The rearrangement links TRBV7-2 to TRBJ2-5, with 9 bases lining up with TRBD1. Trimming cost V 5 bases and J 1 base; bases outside gene matches: 5. The length of the CDR3 is 15 residues. The germline CDR1 and CDR2 sequences are SGHTA and FQGNSA. CDR3 protein: CASSQRQGGQETQYF. CDR3 sequence (DNA): TGTGCCAGCAGCCAGAGACAGGGGGGCCAAGAGACCCAGTACTTC.

This clonotype turned up a few times. The chain has TRBV2 and TRBJ2-1; 11 bases are a match to TRBD2. V was pared by 10 bases and J by 10 bases, with 15 bases of the junction left unmatched. CDR1 is SNHLY, CDR2 FYNNEI, per germline. The CDR3 covers 15 residues. The CDR3 DNA is TGTGCCATCCTAATAGCGGGGGGGACCAATTCAGAGCAGTTCTTC. It encodes CAILIAGGTNSEQFF.

The genes are TRBV5-1 and TRBJ2-2; maybe TRBD1 (5 bases). Germline V gene lookup returns CDR1 SGHRS and CDR2 YFSETQ. V lost 0 bases and J 5 bases, leaving 11 bases between the germline ends. This CDR3 contains 15 residues. The CDR3 nucleotides read TGCGCCAGCAGCTTGGTTCAGGGTGAGACCGGGGAGCTGTTTTTT. It specifies CASSLVQGETGELFF.

This clonotype was seen only a few times. The rearrangement uses TRBV20-1 and TRBJ1-3, with D perhaps TRBD1 (6 bases). The germline V gene encodes CDR1 DFQATT and CDR2 SNEGSKA (reference sequence). Between the trimmed V and J ends, which lost 5 bases and 4 bases, there was a span of 12 bases. The CDR3 spans 13 residues. For the CDR3, the DNA is TGCAGTGCTTCAGGGGTGGGCGGAAACACCATATATTTT. It encodes CSASGVGGNTIYF.

The rearrangement uses TRBV5-1 and TRBJ2-5; 7 bases are a match to TRBD1. V gave up 3 bases and J gave up 2 bases; unmatched junction bases: 7. Germline lookup yields CDR1 SGHRS and CDR2 YFSETQ. The CDR3 totals 15 residues. CDR3 in DNA: TGCGCCAGCAGCTACCGGGACAGCCTTCAAGAGACCCAGTACTTC. Translation gives CASSYRDSLQETQYF.

This clonotype has a handful of counts. This chain links TRBV19 with TRBJ1-1, with D possibly TRBD1 on 6 matching bases. Germline CDR1 reads LNHDA; CDR2 reads SQIVND (reference sequence). V was shortened by 5 bases and J by 4 bases, with 17 bases between the two germline ends. The CDR3 is made up of 15 amino acids. The CDR3 nucleotides are TGTGCCAGTAGTTGGGGGCAGGGGCTTATCACTGAAGCTTTCTTT. Translation: CASSWGQGLITEAFF.

The CDR3 protein is CASSGEDRGKSEQFF. The CDR3 DNA follows: TGTGCCAGTAGTGGGGAGGACAGGGGGAAGAGTGAGCAGTTCTTC. The chain combines TRBV19 with TRBJ2-1; TRBD1 matches at 10 bases. Germline CDR1 is LNHDA and CDR2 is SQIVND (reference sequence). The length of the CDR3 is 15 residues. V shed 5 bases, J shed 9 bases, and the junction held 10 bases outside the gene matches.

At least ten counts were recorded for this clonotype. The chain links TRBV6-1 to TRBJ2-1; D is undetermined. The V end was cut by 6 bases, the J end by 3 bases, with 3 bases between. The CDR3 has 11 amino acids. Germline V gene sequence: CDR1 MNHNS, CDR2 SASEGT. CDR3 amino acids: CASRDYNEQFF. The CDR3 coding sequence is TGTGCCAGCAGGGACTACAATGAGCAGTTCTTC.

This clonotype came up a few times. The chain has TRBV4-1 and TRBJ2-2, with unresolved D. V shed 4 bases and J shed 0 bases, with 12 bases lying between them. The germline V gene encodes CDR1 MGHRA and CDR2 YSYEKL. This CDR3 contains 16 residues. The CDR3: CASSPPNSPNTGELFF. The CDR3 region has the DNA TGCGCCAGCAGCCCACCGAATAGTCCGAACACCGGGGAGCTGTTTTTT.

The gene calls are TRBV7-2 and TRBJ1-1; D uncertain. The CDR3 consists of 14 residues. Trimming cost V 1 base and J 4 bases, with 10 bases left between them. Germline V gene data show CDR1 as SGHTA and CDR2 as FQGNSA. The CDR3 region is CASSLGRAGTEAFF. The CDR3 bases are TGTGCCAGCAGCTTAGGGAGGGCGGGCACTGAAGCTTTCTTT.

In the case of this clonotype: The junction does not match germline at one end; this may be a read error. The chain employs TRBV14 and TRBJ2-1; weak D call: TRBD2 (6 bases). Germline values: CDR1 SGHDN, CDR2 FVKESK. This CDR3 is 14 amino acids long. The CDR3 region is CAGSPGGAYNEQFF. In nucleotides, the CDR3 is TGTGCCGGCAGCCCGGGCGGGGCCTACAATGAGCAGTTCTTC.

Written as DNA, the CDR3 is TGTGCCAGCAGCCTCCAGGCGGGATACGAGCAGTACTTC. Its translation: CASSLQAGYEQYF. The chain uses TRBV11-2 and TRBJ2-7; weak D call: TRBD2 (6 bases). The germline V and J ends were trimmed by 5 bases and 4 bases, with 12 bases remaining between them. The germline gives CDR1 SGHAT, CDR2 FQNNGV. CDR3 length equals 13 residues.

For the CDR3, the DNA is TGTGCCAGCAGCCGTACAGGGGGCGATGGAAACACCATATATTTT. It encodes CASSRTGGDGNTIYF. The chain has TRBV7-8 and TRBJ1-3; 9 positions agree with TRBD1. Per germline, CDR1 SGHVS and CDR2 FQNEAQ. The CDR3 spans 15 residues. V shed 5 bases, J shed 3 bases, and the junction held 5 bases outside the gene matches.